This TCR beta chain was retrieved from a study of identifying expanded T cells in peripheral blood (dated by TCRdb to the late 2010s). About the full investigation: Separate aliquots of the same genomic DNA pool were sequenced to produce technical replicates, and four replicates were compared in pairs.

The CDR3 goes from the cysteine to the phenylalanine over 18 residues. Only CDR3 DNA remains: 54 bases, in frame from the first base. For CDR1 and CDR2, the germline V gene (reference sequence) lists WNHNN and SYGVQD. V drops 4 bases and J drops 3 bases, leaving 24 bases in between. Results the study describes overall, beyond this receptor: Both the number of clones called differentially abundant and the false-positive rate were significantly reduced by the beta-binomial model across all healthy-donor time intervals. For all healthy donors, the variance in clone template counts between approximately two-week samples rose significantly as total template count increased. It was expected by the authors that biological variance in healthy repertoires might increase further over much longer intervals, such as months to years. Around 1.3 differentially abundant clones were flagged by the binomial model between technical replicates, whereas about 16 and 19 were flagged over approximately two weeks and four weeks, respectively.

Comments on this clone: What antigen it recognizes has not been identified. Base qualities are not recorded, but no much larger clone differs from it by a single base.

No immune events such as infections were documented for the healthy donors during the collection period. Time-dependent variance in a beta-binomial model of T-cell clone differential abundance was calibrated using healthy-donor blood repertoires as a training cohort. The training cohort included 10 or so healthy donors, of whom 3 were female and 7 were male. Donor ages ranged from 29 to 64 years, with an average of roughly 40 years. Whole blood was collected from each healthy donor at three time points spaced two weeks apart and obtained from a commercial supplier. Genomic DNA was extracted from unsorted whole blood for immunosequencing. TCRbeta CDR3 regions were profiled with the immunoSEQ Assay using bias-controlled multiplex PCR amplification of genomic DNA. The authors' pipeline ran thus. To quantify the absolute abundance of each unique TCRbeta CDR3 region, the sequences were collapsed and filtered. Two models were used to test differential abundance: a binomial model (Fisher-equivalent) and a beta-binomial model that adds time-dependent variance fitted from healthy donors. Any clone with fewer than 5 combined templates was excluded, and a clone was called differentially abundant if its Benjamini-Hochberg FDR was below 0.01. The form v = (b*log(k)+a)^2 was used to model beta-binomial variance as a function of total template count across the two samples. The clones in this table, taken by TCRdb from immuneACCESS, are in-frame only. Not every clone is retained; where verified, under half of the shortfall comes from an unresolved V gene, and the cause of the rest is unknown. That table is the source of V, J and clone size, and D and trimming were worked out from the DNA. Within this sample are 70,000 or so clones, with roughly nine tenths of them counted one time only. The ten largest make up around 3.3% of the sample.

The specimen was blood. This sequence was found in a person aged 18 to 70 in good health. The rearranged segments are TRBV10-1 and TRBJ1-1; matching of 6 bases hints at TRBD1 as the D gene. The CDR3 has the sequence CASSAKILPTEGDTEAFF. The DNA reads as follows: TGCGCCAGCAGTGCCAAAATACTACCGACAGAGGGGGACACTGAAGCTTTCTTT.